The next 10 T cell receptor beta chains were all read from a single sample in a study of blood T cell repertoires in COVID-19. Assay used: immunoSEQ multiplex PCR; TCRdb lists only in-frame clones, some missing. The data hold about 190,000 clones, with under 80% observed a single time. Material for sequencing was peripheral blood. The origin of the receptors is a woman aged 50 to 60 with acute or convalescent COVID-19.

The rearrangement links TRBV6-5 to TRBJ2-1, with a tentative D call TRBD2 (6 bases). The CDR3 is 14 amino acids. V lost 0 bases and J lost 6, with 9 bases in between. Germline V gene lookup returns CDR1 MNHEY and CDR2 SVGAGI. The DNA for the CDR3 is TGTGCCAGCAGTTACTCGCGGGGTCGCAATGAGCAGTTCTTC. Translated, it gives CASSYSRGRNEQFF.

This sequence joins TRBV6-5 and TRBJ1-2, with a possible D match to TRBD1 (5 bases). The V gene's germline CDR1 is MNHEY and CDR2 SVGAGI. The CDR3 length is 12 residues. V was clipped by 2 bases and J by 5 bases, with 6 bases between them. CDR3 protein: CASSYGGYGYTF. CDR3 nucleotides: TGTGCCAGCAGTTACGGGGGGTATGGCTACACCTTC.

V and J are TRBV6-1 and TRBJ1-1, with TRBD1 as a possible D gene (5 bases). The CDR3 is made up of 14 amino acids. V was pared by 0 bases and J by 5 bases, with 10 bases between. Per the germline V gene, CDR1 is MNHNS and CDR2 is SASEGT. The CDR3 is CASSEAGRGTEAFF. In DNA form, the CDR3 reads TGTGCCAGCAGTGAAGCGGGTAGGGGAACTGAAGCTTTCTTT.

The rearrangement links TRBV28 to TRBJ1-1; D might be TRBD1 (6 bases). Germline CDR1 MDHEN, CDR2 SYDVKM. This CDR3 contains 16 residues. V was shortened by 5 bases and J by 0 bases, with 16 bases between the two germline ends. DNA for the CDR3: TGTGCCAGCAGTCCGTGGACAGTCCTCCTGAACACTGAAGCTTTCTTT. Amino acids: CASSPWTVLLNTEAFF.

V gene TRBV18 combines with J gene TRBJ2-1, with 9 nucleotides matching TRBD2. CDR3 length: 14 amino acids. With V trimmed by 3 bases and J by 8 bases, 5 bases remained unmatched. Germline V gene lookup returns CDR1 KGHSH and CDR2 LQKENI. In DNA form, the CDR3 reads TGTGCCAGCTCACCCCCGAGGACTAGCGATGAGCAGTTCTTC. Its protein product is CASSPPRTSDEQFF. The whole variable domain, filled in from reference TRBV18 and TRBJ2-1, reads NAGVMQNPRHLVRRRGQEARLRCSPMKGHSHVYWYRQLPEEGLKFMVYLQKENIIDESGMPKERFSAEFPKEGPSILRIQQVVRGDSAAYFCASSPPRTSDEQFFGPGTRLTVL.

The CDR3 is CASSLVGGGGTDTQYF. For the CDR3, the DNA is TGTGCCAGCAGCTTAGTCGGGGGGGGCGGCACAGATACGCAGTATTTT. The chain recombines TRBV7-2 with TRBJ2-3, with 8 bases that match TRBD2. J gave up 1 base and V 1 base, and 4 bases lay outside the gene matches. Per the germline V gene, CDR1 is SGHTA and CDR2 is FQGNSA. CDR3 size: 16 residues.

The chain employs TRBV3-1 (or the pseudogene TRBV3-2) and TRBJ1-2; the D gene is possibly TRBD1 (6 bases). CDR1 LGHDT and CDR2 YNNKEL come from the germline V gene (reference sequence). CDR3 length: 12 amino acids. Trimming took off 2 bases at V and 5 bases at J, with 6 bases between the two ends. The CDR3 coding sequence is TGTGCCAGCAGCCAACAGGGGTATGGCTACACCTTC. Amino acids: CASSQQGYGYTF.

This chain joins TRBV10-3 and TRBJ2-7, with 10 bases aligning to TRBD1. Losses at the gene ends were 5 bases for V and 5 bases for J; bases not matched to a gene: 6. The CDR3 totals 14 residues. From germline, CDR1 is ENHRY and CDR2 SYGVKD. The CDR3, as DNA: TGTGCCATCAGTCTAGGACAGGGGGTCCACGAGCAGTACTTC. Its translation is CAISLGQGVHEQYF.

The CDR3 spells CATSYTGDGANVLTF. The CDR3 DNA reads TGTGCCACCAGCTATACAGGGGATGGGGCCAACGTCCTGACTTTC. This chain joins TRBV24-1 and TRBJ2-6, with 7 bases matching TRBD1. V lost 7 bases and J lost 3; bases outside the gene matches: 5. The CDR3 has 15 residues. Germline CDR1 is KGHDR and CDR2 is SFDVKD.

The rearrangement links TRBV6-5 to TRBJ2-7, with 9 bases matching TRBD1. Trimming took 0 bases from V and 6 from J; bases not matched to a gene: 6. The V gene's germline CDR1 is MNHEY and CDR2 SVGAGI. CDR3 length: 15 residues. For the CDR3, the DNA is TGTGCCAGCAGTTACTCATGGGACAGGGTTCGCGAGCAGTACTTC. Residues: CASSYSWDRVREQYF.